This record looks at one T cell receptor beta chain sequence and its context. Its antigen is as yet unknown. The data originate from a study of shared clonotypes between healthy human individuals. Study-wide findings and caveats: Larger richness was generally estimated for naive than memory subsets.

Libraries were prepared by immunoSEQ multiplex PCR; TCRdb keeps only in-frame clonotypes and omits some of them. Among some 2.3 million clones, 85% to 95% were seen once, and the ten largest hold about 0.39%. CDR1 and CDR2 (germline): SNHLY, FYNNEI. The CDR3 is 12 amino acids. V gave up 9 bases and J gave up 4 bases, with 12 bases separating them. Sequenced input: naive CD4+ T cells from PBMCs. Indicated subset: CD45RA+ positively selected. The sequence was collected from a man between 18 and 35 years old in good health. Some clones in this sample may be carry-over from other donors' samples. The V gene is TRBV2, the J gene TRBJ1-1; possibly TRBD1 for D (6 bases). The CDR3 DNA is TGTGCCAGATCAGGGGTGGGCACTGAAGCTTTCTTT. Its translation: CARSGVGTEAFF.